This T cell receptor beta chain came from a study of T-cell reconstitution after alpha-beta-depleted transplantation in children. Findings of the study overall: After one year, T-cell counts and TCRbeta diversity mostly came from new T cells. As was reported, about two months after transplant, alpha-beta T cells came from several hundred expanded graft clones. Surviving recipient T cells and thymic progenitors produced the high day-60 TCRbeta diversity seen in some patients.

Concerning this clonotype: Its antigen remains unidentified.

Trimming left V 4 bases short and J 0 bases short, with 10 bases between. From germline, CDR1 is SGHRS and CDR2 YFSETQ. The CDR3 length is 14 residues. Researchers prepared the TCRbeta library using unique molecular identifiers, the study reports. TCRdb reprocessed the PCR reads with MiXCR, giving one entry per CDR3 protein. The sample includes roughly 570,000 distinct CDR3 sequences, 27% of them seen just once. Sequenced here: PBMCs, sampled before TCRalphabeta/CD19-depleted stem cell transplant. This clonotype was obtained from a boy less than two years old with Wiskott-Aldrich syndrome, due to receive a stem cell transplant. The V and J genes are TRBV5-1 and TRBJ1-1, with a tentative D call TRBD1 (5 bases). The CDR3 loop reads CASSTGGMNTEAFF. Written as DNA, the CDR3 is TGCGCCAGCAGCACCGGGGGAATGAACACTGAAGCTTTCTTT.